This TCR beta chain was found in a study of blood T cell repertoires in COVID-19. Across the study: Whether acute or convalescent, the COVID-19 samples came from the United States, Italy and Spain. Sample material is recorded as cDNA or gDNA derived from T cells, B-cell-depleted T cells, or PBMCs.

Per the original data handling: Estimation of nucleated cell counts was performed using reference gene primer amplification. Sequenced by immunoSEQ multiplex PCR; TCRdb stores in-frame clones only, minus some. V and J calls and clone size are those listed in that table; D and trimming were worked out from the DNA. The data hold about 140,000 clones, with 79% observed a single time. Germline assignment: CDR1 LGHDT and CDR2 YNNKEL (reference sequence). The V end lost 1 base, the J end lost 6 bases, and 9 bases lay between the germline ends. The CDR3 covers 13 residues. What was sequenced was peripheral blood. This receptor was obtained from a man in his fifties or sixties with acute or convalescent COVID-19. This chain connects TRBV3-1 (or the pseudogene TRBV3-2) to TRBJ1-1, with TRBD1 as a possible D gene (6 bases). CDR3 in amino acids: CASSQGTVPEAFF. The CDR3 coding sequence is TGTGCCAGCAGCCAAGGGACAGTCCCTGAAGCTTTCTTT.